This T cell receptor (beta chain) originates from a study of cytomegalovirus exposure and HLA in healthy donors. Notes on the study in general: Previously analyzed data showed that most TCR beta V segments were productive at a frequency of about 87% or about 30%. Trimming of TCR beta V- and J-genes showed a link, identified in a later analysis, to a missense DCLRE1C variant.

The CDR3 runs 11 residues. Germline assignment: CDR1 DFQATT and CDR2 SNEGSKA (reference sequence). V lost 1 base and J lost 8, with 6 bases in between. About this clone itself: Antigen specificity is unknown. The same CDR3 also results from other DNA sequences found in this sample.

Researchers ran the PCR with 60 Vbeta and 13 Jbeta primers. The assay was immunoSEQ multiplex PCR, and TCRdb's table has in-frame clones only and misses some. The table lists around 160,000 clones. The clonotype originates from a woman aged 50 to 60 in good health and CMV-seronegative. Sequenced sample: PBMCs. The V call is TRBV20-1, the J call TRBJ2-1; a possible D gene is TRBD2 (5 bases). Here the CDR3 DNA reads TGCAGTGCTAGAGGCGGGTATGAGCAGTTCTTC. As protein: CSARGGYEQFF.